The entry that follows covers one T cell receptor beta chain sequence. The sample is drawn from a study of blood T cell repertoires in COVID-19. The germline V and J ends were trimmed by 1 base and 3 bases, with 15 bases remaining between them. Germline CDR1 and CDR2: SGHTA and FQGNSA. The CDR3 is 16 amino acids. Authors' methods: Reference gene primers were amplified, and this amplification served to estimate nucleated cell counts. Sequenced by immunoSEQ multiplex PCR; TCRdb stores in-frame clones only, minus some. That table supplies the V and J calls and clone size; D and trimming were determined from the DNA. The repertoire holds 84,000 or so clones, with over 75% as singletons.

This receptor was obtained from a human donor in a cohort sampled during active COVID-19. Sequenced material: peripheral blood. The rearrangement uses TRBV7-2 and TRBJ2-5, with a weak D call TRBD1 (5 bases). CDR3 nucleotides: TGTGCCAGCAGCTTAGTTCTTTCGGTCAGGGAAGAGACCCAGTACTTC. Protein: CASSLVLSVREETQYF.